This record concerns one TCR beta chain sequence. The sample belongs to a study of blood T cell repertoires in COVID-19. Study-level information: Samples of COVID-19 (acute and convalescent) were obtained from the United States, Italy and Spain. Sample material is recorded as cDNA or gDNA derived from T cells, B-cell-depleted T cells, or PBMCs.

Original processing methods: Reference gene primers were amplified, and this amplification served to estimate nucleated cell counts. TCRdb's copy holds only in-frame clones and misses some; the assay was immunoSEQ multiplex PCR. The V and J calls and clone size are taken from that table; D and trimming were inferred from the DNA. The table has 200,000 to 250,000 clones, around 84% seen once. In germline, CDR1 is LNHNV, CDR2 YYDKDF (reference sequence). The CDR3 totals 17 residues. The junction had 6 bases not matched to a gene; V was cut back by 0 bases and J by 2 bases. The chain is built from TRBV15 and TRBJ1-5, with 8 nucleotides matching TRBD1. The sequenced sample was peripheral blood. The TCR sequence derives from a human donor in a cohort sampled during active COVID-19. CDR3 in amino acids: CATSRDRAGGGNQPQHF. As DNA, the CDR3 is TGTGCCACCAGCAGAGATAGGGCAGGGGGCGGCAATCAGCCCCAGCATTTT.